The rows below give T cell receptor beta chains drawn from one sample of a study of shared clonotypes between healthy human individuals. Produced via immunoSEQ multiplex PCR; TCRdb's table is partial and in-frame only. The sample has some 740,000 clones; over 90% are singletons. Material for sequencing was naive CD8+ T cells sorted from blood. These receptors all stem from a man younger than 45 in good health. Both conserved end residues are part of each CDR3. D genes are given only for firm matches. The listing skips clone size in some rows; elsewhere it reads once, few, many or a size class.

>once|.|TRBV6-6|12|TRBJ2-7
TGTGCCAGCGGCCTACAGGGTAGGGAGCAGTACTTC
CASGLQGREQYF
>.|.|TRBV15|17|TRBJ2-5
TGTGCCACCAGCAGAGATGGAGGGGGCCGAAGTCGAGAGACCCAGTACTTC
CATSRDGGGRSRETQYF
>.|.|TRBV7-9|15|TRBJ2-7
TGTGCCAGCAGCTTTGGAATAGGCACCTCCTACGAGCAGTACTTC
CASSFGIGTSYEQYF
>.|TRBD1|TRBV27|16|TRBJ1-2
TGTGCCAGCAGTCCTTTGGGGACAGGGGGCAACTATGGCTACACCTTC
CASSPLGTGGNYGYTF
>.|.|TRBV28|12|TRBJ2-1
TGTGCCAGCAGTTTACCCGGCAATGAGCAGTTCTTC
CASSLPGNEQFF
>once|TRBD2|TRBV27|18|TRBJ2-1
TGTGCCAGCAGCAGGGAGCGGGAGCTAAGCCGGCTTTATGGTGAGCAGTTCTTC
CASSRERELSRLYGEQFF
>.|.|TRBV9|14|TRBJ2-5
TGTGCCAGCACTCCACGGACAGAACAAGAGACCCAGTACTTC
CASTPRTEQETQYF
>.|.|TRBV6-6|16|TRBJ2-1
TGTGCCAGCAGTCTTACGACCGGGACAAACTACAATGAGCAGTTCTTC
CASSLTTGTNYNEQFF
>.|.|TRBV6-5|14|TRBJ2-1
TGTGCCAGCACCACGAGGGACGCCTACAATGAGCAGTTCTTC
CASTTRDAYNEQFF
>.|.|TRBV5-1|12|TRBJ2-7
TGCGCCAGCAGCTTTGTAGGGTACGAGCAGTACTTC
CASSFVGYEQYF
>.|.|TRBV5-1|15|TRBJ2-7
TGCGCCAGCAGCTGGGGACACGAGGAGGATGAAGAGCAGTACTTC
CASSWGHEEDEEQYF
>.|.|TRBV7-9|15|TRBJ1-5
TGTGCCAGCACCTCTGCCGGGACAACTAATCAGCCCCAGCATTTT
CASTSAGTTNQPQHF
>.|TRBD2|TRBV27|16|TRBJ2-1
TGTGCCAGCAGTTTATTGAGGACTAGCTCCTACAATGAGCAGTTCTTC
CASSLLRTSSYNEQFF
>once|.|TRBV11-1|14|TRBJ2-7
TGTGCCAGCAGCTCACGGCAGGACCCCTACGAGCAGTACTTC
CASSSRQDPYEQYF
>.|.|TRBV7-9|14|TRBJ2-2
TGTGCCAGCACCTCATCTACGAACACCGGGGAGCTGTTTTTT
CASTSSTNTGELFF
>.|TRBD1|TRBV2|15|TRBJ1-5
TGTGCCAGCAGGGGGGGACAGCACTTCAATCAGCCCCAGCATTTT
CASRGGQHFNQPQHF
>.|.|TRBV11-2|13|TRBJ2-1
TGTGCCAGCAGCTTAGGGGCCGACAATGAGCAGTTCTTC
CASSLGADNEQFF
>.|TRBD2|TRBV10-2|16|TRBJ2-2
TGCGCCAGCCTCGAGAGGGAGGGGACTAGCACCGGGGAGCTGTTTTTT
CASLEREGTSTGELFF
>few|.|TRBV27|13|TRBJ1-5
TGTGCCAGCAGTTTAGGCAGGGACCAGCCCCAGCATTTT
CASSLGRDQPQHF
>.|.|TRBV5-5|14|TRBJ2-7
TGTGCCAGCAGCTTGGAGGCGAGCTCCTACGAGCAGTACTTC
CASSLEASSYEQYF
>few|.|TRBV27|14|TRBJ2-4
TGTGCCAGCAGTGCGGACTGGGGGGAAAACATTCAGTACTTC
CASSADWGENIQYF
>.|TRBD2|TRBV25-1|14|TRBJ2-1
TGTGCCACCTCCTTCGCGGGAGAGTTAAATGAGCAGTTCTTC
CATSFAGELNEQFF
>.|.|TRBV27|15|TRBJ2-7
TGTGCCAGCAGTTTAACGGCTAACCAACACTACGAGCAGTACTTC
CASSLTANQHYEQYF
>.|TRBD2|TRBV2|17|TRBJ2-2
TGTGCCAGCAGTGACTTACGGGAGGGCCCTCGGACCGGGGAGCTGTTTTTT
CASSDLREGPRTGELFF
>.|.|TRBV7-6|15|TRBJ2-5
TGTGCCAGCAGCTTAGGGGTGGGGCCAAAAGAGACCCAGTACTTC
CASSLGVGPKETQYF
>.|TRBD2|TRBV28|15|TRBJ2-1
TGTGCCAGCAGTTTTCTAGCGGGAGGGCCCAATGAGCAGTTCTTC
CASSFLAGGPNEQFF
>.|.|TRBV7-9|11|TRBJ2-7
TGTGCCAGCAGCGGCGACAGTTGGCAGTACTTC
CASSGDSWQYF
>.|TRBD1|TRBV6-1|19|TRBJ2-5
TGTGCCAGCAGTGAAAAAGCCTCGGGAGGGACAGGGGTGGGGGAGACCCAGTACTTC
CASSEKASGGTGVGETQYF
>.|.|TRBV30|15|TRBJ1-5
TGTGCCTGGAGTGGGATTGACCCTTACAATCAGCCCCAGCATTTT
CAWSGIDPYNQPQHF